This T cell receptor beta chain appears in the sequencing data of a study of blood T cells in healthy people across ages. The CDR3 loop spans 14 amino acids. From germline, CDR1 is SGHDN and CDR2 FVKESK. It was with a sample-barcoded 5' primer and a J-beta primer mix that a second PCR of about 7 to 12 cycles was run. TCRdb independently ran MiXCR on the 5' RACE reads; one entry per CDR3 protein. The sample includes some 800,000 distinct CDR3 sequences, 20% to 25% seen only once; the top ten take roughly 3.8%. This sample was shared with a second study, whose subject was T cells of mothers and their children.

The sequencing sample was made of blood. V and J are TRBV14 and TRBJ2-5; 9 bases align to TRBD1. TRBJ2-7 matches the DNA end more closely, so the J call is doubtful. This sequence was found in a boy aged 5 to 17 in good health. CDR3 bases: TGTGCCAGCAGCCGACGGACAGGGGCCTACGAGCAGTACTTC. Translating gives CASSRRTGAYEQYF.